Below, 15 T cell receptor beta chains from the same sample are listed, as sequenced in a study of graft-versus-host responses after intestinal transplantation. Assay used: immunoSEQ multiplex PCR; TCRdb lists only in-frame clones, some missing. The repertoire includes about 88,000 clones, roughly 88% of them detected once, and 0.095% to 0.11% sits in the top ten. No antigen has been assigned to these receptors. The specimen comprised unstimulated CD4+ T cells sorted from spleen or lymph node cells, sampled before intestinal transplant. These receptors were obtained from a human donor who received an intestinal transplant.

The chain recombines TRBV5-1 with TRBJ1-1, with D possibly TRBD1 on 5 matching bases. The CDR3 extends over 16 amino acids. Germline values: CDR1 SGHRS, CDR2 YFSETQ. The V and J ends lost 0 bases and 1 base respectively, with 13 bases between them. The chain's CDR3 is CASSLGRGGGNTEAFF. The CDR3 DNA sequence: TGCGCCAGCAGCTTGGGGAGGGGAGGTGGGAACACTGAAGCTTTCTTT.

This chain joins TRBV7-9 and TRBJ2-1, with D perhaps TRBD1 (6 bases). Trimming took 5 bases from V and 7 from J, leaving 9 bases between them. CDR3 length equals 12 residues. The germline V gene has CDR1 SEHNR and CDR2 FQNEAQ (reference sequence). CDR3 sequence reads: CASSPQGNEQFF. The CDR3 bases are TGTGCCAGCAGCCCGCAGGGGAATGAGCAGTTCTTC.

CDR3 sequence (DNA): TGCGCCAGCAGCTCCATCGGGAAGCGGCGGGACGACTCCTATAATTCACCCCTCCACTTT. Its protein is CASSSIGKRRDDSYNSPLHF. The chain is built from TRBV5-1 and TRBJ1-6, with D tentatively TRBD1 (5 bases). Trimming took off 3 bases at V and 0 bases at J, with 22 bases between the two ends. Germline CDR1 reads SGHRS; CDR2 reads YFSETQ. This CDR3 has 20 residues.

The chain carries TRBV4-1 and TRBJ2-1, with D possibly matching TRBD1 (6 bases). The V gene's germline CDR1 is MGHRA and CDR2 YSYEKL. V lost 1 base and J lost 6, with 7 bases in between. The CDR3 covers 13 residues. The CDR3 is CASSQGDTNEQFF. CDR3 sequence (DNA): TGCGCCAGCAGCCAAGGGGACACCAATGAGCAGTTCTTC.

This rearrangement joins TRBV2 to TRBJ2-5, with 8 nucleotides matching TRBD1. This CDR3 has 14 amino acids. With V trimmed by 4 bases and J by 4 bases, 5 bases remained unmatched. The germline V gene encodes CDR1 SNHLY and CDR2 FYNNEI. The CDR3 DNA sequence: TGTGCCAGCAGTGGAAGAGACAGGGGAGAGACCCAGTACTTC. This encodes CASSGRDRGETQYF.

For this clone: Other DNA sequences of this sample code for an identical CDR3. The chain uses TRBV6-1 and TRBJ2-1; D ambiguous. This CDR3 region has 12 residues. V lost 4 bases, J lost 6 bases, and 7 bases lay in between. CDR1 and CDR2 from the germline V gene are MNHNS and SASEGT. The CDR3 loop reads CASSVRVNEQFF. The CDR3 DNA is TGTGCCAGCAGTGTTCGGGTCAATGAGCAGTTCTTC.

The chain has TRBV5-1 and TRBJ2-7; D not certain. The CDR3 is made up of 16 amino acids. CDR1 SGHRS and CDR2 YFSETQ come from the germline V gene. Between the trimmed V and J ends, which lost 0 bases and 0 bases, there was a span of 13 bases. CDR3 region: CASSLAPPVSSYEQYF. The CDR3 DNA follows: TGCGCCAGCAGCTTGGCGCCCCCAGTCAGCTCCTACGAGCAGTACTTC.

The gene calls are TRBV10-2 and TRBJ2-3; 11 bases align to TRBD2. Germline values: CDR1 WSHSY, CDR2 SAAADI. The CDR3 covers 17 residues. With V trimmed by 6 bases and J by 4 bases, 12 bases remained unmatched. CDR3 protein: CASRDSPGLADPDTQYF. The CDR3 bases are TGCGCCAGCAGAGACAGCCCGGGACTAGCGGACCCAGATACGCAGTATTTT.

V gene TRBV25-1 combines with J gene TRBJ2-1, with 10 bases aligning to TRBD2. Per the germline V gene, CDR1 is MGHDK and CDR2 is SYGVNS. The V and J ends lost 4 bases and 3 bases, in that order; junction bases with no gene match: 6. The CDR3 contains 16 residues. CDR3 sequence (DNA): TGTGCCAGCAGTGCCACTCTAGCGGGGGTCTACAATGAGCAGTTCTTC. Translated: CASSATLAGVYNEQFF.

In DNA, the CDR3 is TGTGCCAGCAGTGGGGGGGACGAGCAGTACTTC. Protein: CASSGGDEQYF. The V gene is TRBV2, the J gene TRBJ2-7; D is perhaps TRBD2 (6 bases). The V gene lost 4 bases and the J gene lost 5 bases, with 6 bases spanning the gap. The CDR3 has 11 residues. Germline assignment: CDR1 SNHLY and CDR2 FYNNEI.

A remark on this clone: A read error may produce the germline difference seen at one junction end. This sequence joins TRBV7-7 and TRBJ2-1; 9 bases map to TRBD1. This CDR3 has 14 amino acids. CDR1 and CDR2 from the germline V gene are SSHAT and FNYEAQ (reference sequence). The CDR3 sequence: CASSPGQGYNEQFF. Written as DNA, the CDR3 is TGTGCTAGCAGCCCGGGACAGGGATACAATGAGCAGTTCTTC.

The CDR3 sequence is CASSFGGIYGYTF. CDR3 nucleotide sequence: TGTGCCAGCAGTTTTGGAGGAATATATGGCTACACCTTC. The rearrangement links TRBV6-5 to TRBJ1-2, with D hard to call. CDR1 MNHEY and CDR2 SVGAGI come from the germline V gene. Trimming shortened V by 4 bases and J by 5 bases, and 11 bases separated the two germline ends. This CDR3 spans 13 amino acids.

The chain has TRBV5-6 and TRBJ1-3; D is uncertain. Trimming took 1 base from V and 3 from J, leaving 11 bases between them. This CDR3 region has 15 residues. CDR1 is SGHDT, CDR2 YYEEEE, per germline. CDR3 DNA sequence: TGTGCCAGCAGCTTGCCACAGACCCTTGGAAACACCATATATTTT. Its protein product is CASSLPQTLGNTIYF.

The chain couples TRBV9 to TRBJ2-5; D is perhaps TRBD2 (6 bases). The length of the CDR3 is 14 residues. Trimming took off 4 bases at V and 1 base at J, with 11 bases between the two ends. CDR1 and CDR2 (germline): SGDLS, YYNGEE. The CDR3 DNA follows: TGTGCCAGCAGCATCGGGACTGCCCAAGAGACCCAGTACTTC. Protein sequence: CASSIGTAQETQYF.

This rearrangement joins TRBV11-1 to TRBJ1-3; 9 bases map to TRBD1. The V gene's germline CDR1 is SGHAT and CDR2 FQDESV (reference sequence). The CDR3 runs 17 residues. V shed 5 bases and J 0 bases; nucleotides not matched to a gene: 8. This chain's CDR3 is CASSPPGQGRSGNTIYF. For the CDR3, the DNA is TGTGCCAGCAGCCCCCCGGGACAGGGCCGCTCTGGAAACACCATATATTTT. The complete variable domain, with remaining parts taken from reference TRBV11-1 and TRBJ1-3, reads EAEVAQSPRYKITEKSQAVAFWCDPISGHATLYWYRQILGQGPELLVQFQDESVVDDSQLPKDRFSAERLKGVDSTLKIQPAELGDSAMYLCASSPPGQGRSGNTIYFGEGSWLTVV.